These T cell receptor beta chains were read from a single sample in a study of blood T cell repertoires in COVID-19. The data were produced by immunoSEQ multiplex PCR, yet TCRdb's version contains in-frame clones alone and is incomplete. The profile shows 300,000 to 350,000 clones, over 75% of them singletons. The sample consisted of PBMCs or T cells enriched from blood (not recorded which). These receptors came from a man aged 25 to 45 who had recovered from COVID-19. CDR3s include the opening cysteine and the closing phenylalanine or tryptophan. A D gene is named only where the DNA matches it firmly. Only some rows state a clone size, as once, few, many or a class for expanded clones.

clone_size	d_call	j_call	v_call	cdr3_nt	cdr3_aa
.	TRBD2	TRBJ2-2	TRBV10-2	TGCGCCAGCAGTGAGTCGAGGACTAGCGGGGACAACACCGGGGAGCTGTTTTTT	CASSESRTSGDNTGELFF
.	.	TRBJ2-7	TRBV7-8	TGTGCCAGCAGCCTCCGACAGAAGGTCGGCAAGACGGAGCAGTACTTC	CASSLRQKVGKTEQYF
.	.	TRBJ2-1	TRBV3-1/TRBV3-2	TGTGCCAGCACCCGGAGCAATGAGCAGTTCTTC	CASTRSNEQFF
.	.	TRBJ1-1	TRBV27	TGTGCCAGCAATTCCCTGGGGGGGAACACTGAAGCTTTCTTT	CASNSLGGNTEAFF
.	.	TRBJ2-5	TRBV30	TGTGCCTGCCTTTTACAAGAGACCCAGTACTTC	CACLLQETQYF
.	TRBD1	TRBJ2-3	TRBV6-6	TGTGCCAGCAGTACGACAGGGGAAGGCACAGATACGCAGTATTTT	CASSTTGEGTDTQYF
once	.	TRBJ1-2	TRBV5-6	TGTGCCAGCAGCTCCCTCAACAGGGTTGGCTACACCTTC	CASSSLNRVGYTF
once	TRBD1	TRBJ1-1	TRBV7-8	TGTGCCAGCAGCCCACGTTCGGGACAGTTGAACACTGAAGCTTTCTTT	CASSPRSGQLNTEAFF
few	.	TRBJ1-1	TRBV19	TGTGCCAGTAGTTTCACAGGGACTGAAGCTTTCTTT	CASSFTGTEAFF
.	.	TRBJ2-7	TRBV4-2	TGTGCCAGCAGCCAAGATAGCAGCCCTATCTACGAGCAGTACTTC	CASSQDSSPIYEQYF
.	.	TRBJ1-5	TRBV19	TGTGCCAGTGATAACGGCGGGGTAAGCAATCAGCCCCAGCATTTT	CASDNGGVSNQPQHF
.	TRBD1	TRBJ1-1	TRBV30	TGTGCCTGGAGTGTTAGTTCGGGGGACAGTATTTTCGGAGGGTCTAGAGCTTTCTTT	CAWSVSSGDSIFGGSRAFF
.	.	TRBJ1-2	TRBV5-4	TGTGCCAGCGGCCTTACAGGGAGCGCCCTCGGCCTCTATGGCTACACCTTC	CASGLTGSALGLYGYTF
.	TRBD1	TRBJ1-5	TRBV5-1	TGCGCCAGCAGCCCTACAGGGGGAAGCAATCAGCCCCAGCATTTT	CASSPTGGSNQPQHF
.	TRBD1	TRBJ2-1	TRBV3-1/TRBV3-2	TGTGCCAGCAGCCAAGATGGACAGGGGGCTTGGAATGAGCAGTTCTTC	CASSQDGQGAWNEQFF
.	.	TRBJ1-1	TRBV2	TGTGCCAGCAGGGGCCCGGACATCTTAGGGGACACTGAAGCTTTCTTT	CASRGPDILGDTEAFF
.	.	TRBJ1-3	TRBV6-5	TGTGCCAGCAGTTACTCTTTCGGTACTGGAAACACCATATATTTT	CASSYSFGTGNTIYF
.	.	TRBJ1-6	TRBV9	TGTGCCAGCAGCGTAGAGGGACAAGGGGCGGTCACCCTCCACTTT	CASSVEGQGAVTLHF
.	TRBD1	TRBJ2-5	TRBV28	TGTGCCAGCAGTTCGGAACAGGGGGCAGTATTGGAGACCCAGTACTTC	CASSSEQGAVLETQYF
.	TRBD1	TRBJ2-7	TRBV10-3	TGTGCCATCGGGACAGGGTCCCACGAGCAGTACTTC	CAIGTGSHEQYF
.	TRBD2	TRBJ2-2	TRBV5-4	TGTGCCAGCAGCTGGGGACTAGCGGACACCGGGGAGCTGTTTTTT	CASSWGLADTGELFF
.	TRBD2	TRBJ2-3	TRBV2	TGTGCCAGCAGTGCTAGCGGGGTTGATACGCAGTATTTT	CASSASGVDTQYF
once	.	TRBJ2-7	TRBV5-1	TGCGCCAGCAGCTTGGGATACAGGGCCGAGCAGTACTTC	CASSLGYRAEQYF
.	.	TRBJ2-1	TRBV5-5	TGTGCCAGCAGCTTTGTTGAGGAGCAGTTCTTC	CASSFVEEQFF
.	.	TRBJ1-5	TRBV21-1	TGTGCCAGCAACGAGGACAGGGTGGGGCAGCCCCAGCATTTT	CASNEDRVGQPQHF
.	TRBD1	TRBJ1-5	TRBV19	TGTGCCAGTAGTCCATGGACAGGGGCTAATCAGCCCCAGCATTTT	CASSPWTGANQPQHF
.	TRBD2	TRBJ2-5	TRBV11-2	TGTGCCAGTCGCCTTGGTGGGGGAGGGGAGACCCAGTACTTC	CASRLGGGGETQYF
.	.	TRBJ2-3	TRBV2	TGTGCCAGCAGTGAAGCGTGGGGGCTGAATACGCAGTATTTT	CASSEAWGLNTQYF
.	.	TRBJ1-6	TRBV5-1	TGCGCCAGCAGCTTGAACGGGGGGCTTAATTCACCCCTCCACTTT	CASSLNGGLNSPLHF
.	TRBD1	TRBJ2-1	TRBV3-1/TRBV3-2	TGTGCCAGCAGAGAGACAGGGGGCAATGAGCAGTTCTTC	CASRETGGNEQFF
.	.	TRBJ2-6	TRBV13	TGTGCCAGCAGCGCAGGGGATGCTGGGGCCAACGTCCTGACTTTC	CASSAGDAGANVLTF
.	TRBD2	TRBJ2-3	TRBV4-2	TGTGCCAGCAGCCAAGTAGGACTAGCGGGGGGTATCACAGATACGCAGTATTTT	CASSQVGLAGGITDTQYF
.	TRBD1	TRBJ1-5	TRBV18	TGTGCCAGCTCACTAGGGACAGGGGGGTCCCAGCATTTT	CASSLGTGGSQHF
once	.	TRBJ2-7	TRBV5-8	TGTGCCAGCAGCTCGGACGCCGGGGGAAATTTGTACGAGCAGTACTTC	CASSSDAGGNLYEQYF
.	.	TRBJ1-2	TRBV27	TGTGCCAGCAGATCATACCCAGGGTTCTATGGCTACACCTTC	CASRSYPGFYGYTF
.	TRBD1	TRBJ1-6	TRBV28	TGTGCCAGCAGTTTAGGGGACAGGAGCTCACCCCTCCACTTT	CASSLGDRSSPLHF